Below, 32 T cell receptor beta chains from the same sample are listed, as sequenced in a study of T cells in narcolepsy. The data were produced by immunoSEQ multiplex PCR, yet TCRdb's version contains in-frame clones alone and is incomplete. The data show tens of thousands of clones, around 83% seen once. The sample taken for sequencing was CD45RA- memory CD4+ T cells from PBMCs. The receptor set was obtained from a human donor with narcolepsy.

The chain has TRBV30 and TRBJ2-6; the D is unclear. Trimming cost V 3 bases and J 2 bases, with 14 bases left between them. The V gene's germline CDR1 is GTSNPN and CDR2 SVGIG (reference sequence). This CDR3 has 16 residues. The CDR3 spells CAWSTRLVPGANVLTF. The CDR3 DNA reads TGTGCCTGGAGCACCCGTTTGGTTCCTGGGGCCAACGTCCTGACTTTC.

The chain employs TRBV13 and TRBJ2-7, with 13 nucleotides matching TRBD2. V trimming: 4 bases; J trimming: 7 bases; junction bases outside the gene matches: 19. Germline CDR1 reads PRHDT; CDR2 reads FYEKMQ (reference sequence). The CDR3 has 19 residues. This CDR3 reads CASSSMTPGLAGVSSEQYF. Here the CDR3 DNA reads TGTGCCAGCAGCTCAATGACCCCAGGACTAGCGGGAGTTTCGAGTGAGCAGTACTTC.

V and J are TRBV11-2 and TRBJ1-2; TRBD1 aligns across 8 bases. Germline V CDR1 and CDR2: SGHAT, FQNNGV. The CDR3 is 15 amino acids. Trimming took 4 bases from V and 4 from J; bases not matched to a gene: 8. The CDR3 DNA reads TGTGCCAGCAGCTCTAATACAGGGGGTGGCTATGGCTACACCTTC. It specifies CASSSNTGGGYGYTF. Using reference TRBV11-2 and TRBJ1-2 for the parts outside the CDR3, the full variable domain is EAGVAQSPRYKIIEKRQSVAFWCNPISGHATLYWYQQILGQGPKLLIQFQNNGVVDDSQLPKDRFSAERLKGVDSTLKIQPAKLEDSAVYLCASSSNTGGGYGYTFGSGTRLTVV.

This clone has only one observation. This chain joins TRBV18 and TRBJ2-5; 8 bases agree with TRBD1. Germline trimming cut 2 bases from V and 4 bases from J; bases unmatched to any gene: 3. Germline CDR1 and CDR2: KGHSH and LQKENI. This CDR3 has 14 residues. In DNA form, the CDR3 reads TGTGCCAGCTCACCAGACAGGGGAGGAGAGACCCAGTACTTC. This translates into CASSPDRGGETQYF.

The V and J genes are TRBV5-1 and TRBJ1-2; D not certain. CDR1 SGHRS and CDR2 YFSETQ come from the germline V gene. The CDR3 has 14 amino acids. V lost 0 bases, J lost 4 bases, and 10 bases lay in between. The CDR3 loop is CASSLVPGSYGYTF. CDR3 nucleotides: TGCGCCAGCAGCTTGGTACCGGGCTCCTATGGCTACACCTTC.

The chain links TRBV5-4 to TRBJ2-7, with 10 nucleotides matching TRBD1. The CDR3 sequence is 14 residues long. Germline lookup yields CDR1 SGHNT and CDR2 YYREEE (reference sequence). Trimming removed 0 bases from V and 6 bases from J; junction bases left unmatched: 3. The CDR3 here is CASSLARTGGEQYF. CDR3 DNA sequence: TGTGCCAGCAGCTTGGCCAGGACAGGGGGCGAGCAGTACTTC. The complete variable domain, with remaining parts taken from reference TRBV5-4 and TRBJ2-7, reads ETGVTQSPTHLIKTRGQQVTLRCSSQSGHNTVSWYQQALGQGPQFIFQYYREEENGRGNFPPRFSGLQFPNYSSELNVNALELDDSALYLCASSLARTGGEQYFGPGTRLTVT.

The gene calls are TRBV5-1 and TRBJ2-5, with 7 bases matching TRBD2. The germline V gene encodes CDR1 SGHRS and CDR2 YFSETQ. With 1 base clipped from V and 1 base from J, the junction kept 1 base outside the gene matches. The CDR3 extends over 14 amino acids. For the CDR3, the DNA is TGCGCCAGCAGCTTGTCGGGGGGCCAAGAGACCCAGTACTTC. Translated, it gives CASSLSGGQETQYF.

The chain joins TRBV5-4 to TRBJ2-2; tentative D call: TRBD2 (6 bases). CDR1 and CDR2 (germline): SGHNT, YYREEE (reference sequence). The V end lost 0 bases, the J end lost 2 bases, and 11 bases lay between the germline ends. The CDR3 totals 16 residues. CDR3 sequence (DNA): TGTGCCAGCAGCTTGGAGCTAGCGCACAACACCGGGGAGCTGTTTTTT. Translating it yields CASSLELAHNTGELFF.

The V gene is TRBV6-6, the J gene TRBJ2-7; possibly TRBD1 for D (5 bases). Looked up from germline, CDR1 is MNHNY and CDR2 is SVGAGI (reference sequence). This CDR3 is 14 amino acids long. The V end was cut by 7 bases, the J end by 0 bases, with 13 bases between. In DNA form, the CDR3 reads TGTGCCAGCACCCCGACAGCCCCCTCCTACGAGCAGTACTTC. As protein: CASTPTAPSYEQYF.

The chain couples TRBV11-3 to TRBJ2-1; D remains ambiguous. CDR3 length: 15 residues. Between the trimmed V and J ends, which lost 0 bases and 4 bases, there was a span of 10 bases. In germline, CDR1 is SGHNT, CDR2 YENEEA. The CDR3 DNA reads TGTGCCAGCAGCTTAGATAGGGATCTTTACAATGAGCAGTTCTTC. Translating gives CASSLDRDLYNEQFF.

The chain uses TRBV10-3 and TRBJ2-7; 8 positions match TRBD1. CDR3 length equals 14 residues. Unmatched junction bases numbered 8, after V lost 6 bases and J lost 4 bases. Per germline, CDR1 ENHRY and CDR2 SYGVKD. The CDR3 DNA reads as TGTGCCATCAGGGAAACAGGGGGTAATTACGAGCAGTACTTC. Its translation: CAIRETGGNYEQYF.

The CDR3 reads CASSLLGTDYEQYF. CDR3 sequence (DNA): TGCGCCAGCAGCTTGCTCGGGACAGACTACGAGCAGTACTTC. The chain combines TRBV5-1 with TRBJ2-7; 7 bases line up with TRBD1. V was clipped by 1 base and J by 3 bases; unmatched bases: 4. Germline CDR1 and CDR2: SGHRS and YFSETQ. The CDR3 loop spans 14 amino acids.

For the CDR3, the DNA is TGTGCCAGCAGTTCTCAGCAGGGAGGGACTGAAGCTTTCTTT. It yields the protein CASSSQQGGTEAFF. This chain uses TRBV6-5 with TRBJ1-1; D might be TRBD1 (5 bases). There are 14 residues in the CDR3. Trimming took off 4 bases at V and 5 bases at J, with 14 bases between the two ends. Germline V gives CDR1 MNHEY, CDR2 SVGAGI.

This chain connects TRBV5-4 to TRBJ2-7; the D gene is possibly TRBD2 (6 bases). The CDR3 is 15 residues long. The germline V gene encodes CDR1 SGHNT and CDR2 YYREEE (reference sequence). Trimming stripped 4 bases from V and 4 bases from J, with 18 bases between. CDR3 coding DNA: TGTGCCAGCAGCCCGGGAGCGGACAAAAAATACGAGCAGTACTTC. This codes for CASSPGADKKYEQYF.

The chain joins TRBV7-2 to TRBJ2-3; 8 nucleotides line up with TRBD2. V shed 0 bases, J shed 7 bases, and the junction held 6 bases outside the gene matches. This CDR3 has 15 residues. CDR1 is SGHTA, CDR2 FQGNSA, per germline. The CDR3 region has the DNA TGTGCCAGCAGCTTAGCGGGAAGCGGGAGCAATACGCAGTATTTT. As protein: CASSLAGSGSNTQYF. The variable domain in full, with the rest retrieved from reference TRBV7-2 and TRBJ2-3, is GAGVSQSPSNKVTEKGKDVELRCDPISGHTALYWYRQSLGQGLEFLIYFQGNSAPDKSGLPSDRFSAERTGGSVSTLTIQRTQQEDSAVYLCASSLAGSGSNTQYFGPGTRLTVL.

The chain is built from TRBV6-1 and TRBJ2-7; D might be TRBD1 or TRBD2, each matching 5 bases. The CDR3 consists of 13 residues. With 8 bases removed from V and 3 bases from J, the gap between germline ends came to 14 bases. Per the germline V gene, CDR1 is MNHNS and CDR2 is SASEGT. CDR3 residues: CASERDGHYEQYF. CDR3 coding DNA: TGTGCCAGCGAACGGGACGGCCACTACGAGCAGTACTTC.

The rearrangement links TRBV28 to TRBJ2-2; no reliable D call. This CDR3 contains 12 residues. Per germline, CDR1 MDHEN and CDR2 SYDVKM. V dropped 6 bases and J dropped 6 bases, with 8 bases sitting between them. The CDR3 region has the DNA TGTGCCAGCAGAGCCTTGGCCGGGGAGCTGTTTTTT. This gives the protein CASRALAGELFF.

V is TRBV15 and J is TRBJ2-5; D is unclear. Trimming took off 0 bases at V and 3 bases at J, with 11 bases between the two ends. This CDR3 has 15 amino acids. Germline V gene sequence: CDR1 LNHNV, CDR2 YYDKDF (reference sequence). The CDR3 here is CATSREIREEETQYF. DNA of the CDR3: TGTGCCACCAGCAGAGAAATCCGTGAAGAAGAGACCCAGTACTTC.

V is TRBV28 and J is TRBJ1-1, with 9 positions matching TRBD1. Looked up from germline, CDR1 is MDHEN and CDR2 is SYDVKM. Trimming took 5 bases from V and 5 from J; bases not matched to a gene: 6. This CDR3 is 14 amino acids long. The CDR3 coding sequence is TGTGCCAGCAGTAAACAGGGGGCGCGGACTGAAGCTTTCTTT. Protein: CASSKQGARTEAFF.

V and J are TRBV5-1 and TRBJ2-3; D gene ambiguous. The germline V gene encodes CDR1 SGHRS and CDR2 YFSETQ. The CDR3 has 14 residues. Trimming cost V 5 bases and J 2 bases, with 12 bases left between them. The CDR3 bases are TGCGCCAGCAGGGGCCCGCAGGTCACAGATACGCAGTATTTT. Protein product: CASRGPQVTDTQYF.

The CDR3 spells CASSVDSYGYTF. CDR3 bases: TGTGCCAGCAGCGTGGACAGCTATGGCTACACCTTC. This chain uses TRBV7-3 with TRBJ1-2; D is perhaps TRBD1 (6 bases). CDR1 is SGHTA and CDR2 is FQGTGA in the germline V gene. Trimming removed 5 bases from V and 4 bases from J, with 8 bases in between. This CDR3 comprises 12 residues.

The chain is built from TRBV4-3 and TRBJ2-2, with D perhaps TRBD2 (6 bases). The V gene lost 1 base and the J gene lost 6 bases, with 12 bases spanning the gap. The CDR3 contains 15 residues. The V gene's germline CDR1 is LGHNA and CDR2 YSLEER. CDR3 coding DNA: TGCGCCAGCAGCCAAGCGGCTAGCGTGTCCGGGGAGCTGTTTTTT. It yields the protein CASSQAASVSGELFF.

The chain carries TRBV7-9 and TRBJ1-2; no clear D. Germline V gives CDR1 SEHNR, CDR2 FQNEAQ (reference sequence). The CDR3 spans 13 residues. V gave up 1 base and J gave up 4 bases, with 7 bases separating them. CDR3 sequence (DNA): TGTGCCAGCAGCTTAGGCCCCCTCTATGGCTACACCTTC. This sequence encodes CASSLGPLYGYTF.

The chain has TRBV7-9 and TRBJ2-1; 13 bases fit TRBD2. J lost 10 bases, V lost 5 bases, and 8 bases had no gene match. CDR3 length: 15 amino acids. Germline CDR1 reads SEHNR; CDR2 reads FQNEAQ (reference sequence). The CDR3 coding sequence is TGTGCCAGCAGCCCCTCCCCGGGACTAGCGGGAGAGCAGTTCTTC. Its protein is CASSPSPGLAGEQFF.

This chain joins TRBV5-6 and TRBJ1-1; perhaps TRBD1 as D (5 bases). There are 14 residues in the CDR3. CDR1 and CDR2 from the germline V gene are SGHDT and YYEEEE. Trimming removed 7 bases at V and 0 bases at J, with 13 bases between. The CDR3 region has the DNA TGTGCCAGCCTCCGCGGGGGGATGAACACTGAAGCTTTCTTT. Protein: CASLRGGMNTEAFF.

The genes are TRBV18 and TRBJ1-5, with D tentatively TRBD1 (5 bases). The CDR3 is 16 amino acids. The V and J ends lost 5 bases and 5 bases respectively, with 19 bases between them. The germline CDR1 and CDR2 sequences are KGHSH and LQKENI. Written as DNA, the CDR3 is TGTGCCAGCTCAGGGGGATCGAGCAACCTTTATCAGCCCCAGCATTTT. This gives the protein CASSGGSSNLYQPQHF.

This rearrangement joins TRBV11-2 to TRBJ2-4; TRBD2 is a possible D gene (7 bases). V lost 5 bases and J 1 base, leaving 21 bases between the germline ends. This CDR3 comprises 18 residues. The germline V gene encodes CDR1 SGHAT and CDR2 FQNNGV. CDR3 coding DNA: TGTGCCAGCAGCCCCCTTTGGGGGGGGCGGTGGGCCAAAAACATTCAGTACTTC. Translation: CASSPLWGGRWAKNIQYF. Using reference TRBV11-2 and TRBJ2-4 for the parts outside the CDR3, the full variable domain is EAGVAQSPRYKIIEKRQSVAFWCNPISGHATLYWYQQILGQGPKLLIQFQNNGVVDDSQLPKDRFSAERLKGVDSTLKIQPAKLEDSAVYLCASSPLWGGRWAKNIQYFGAGTRLSVL.

V gene TRBV19 combines with J gene TRBJ1-3; no firm D call. Trimming cost V 3 bases and J 0 bases, with 9 bases left between them. This CDR3 region has 15 residues. Germline V CDR1 and CDR2: LNHDA, SQIVND (reference sequence). The CDR3 bases are TGTGCCAGTAGTATGGGCAGTTACTCTGGAAACACCATATATTTT. Translated, it gives CASSMGSYSGNTIYF. Complete variable domain (other parts from reference TRBV19 and TRBJ1-3): DGGITQSPKYLFRKEGQNVTLSCEQNLNHDAMYWYRQDPGQGLRLIYYSQIVNDFQKGDIAEGYSVSREKKESFPLTVTSAQKNPTAFYLCASSMGSYSGNTIYFGEGSWLTVV.

This chain connects TRBV7-2 to TRBJ2-1, with TRBD2 matching 9 bases. CDR1 and CDR2 (germline): SGHTA, FQGNSA. The CDR3 is 15 residues long. The V and J ends lost 3 bases and 9 bases, in that order; junction bases with no gene match: 9. The CDR3 DNA is TGTGCCAGCAGCTTCTCTGGCGGGGGGGCCGGTGAGCAGTTCTTC. Translating it yields CASSFSGGGAGEQFF.

This chain joins TRBV2 and TRBJ1-1; unclear D gene. This CDR3 comprises 11 residues. CDR1 and CDR2 (germline): SNHLY, FYNNEI. The V end was cut by 6 bases, the J end by 7 bases, with 9 bases between. CDR3 nucleotides: TGTGCCAGCAGGCAGCTAAATGAAGCTTTCTTT. This translates into CASRQLNEAFF.

V is TRBV11-3 and J is TRBJ2-1; D remains ambiguous. The length of the CDR3 is 13 residues. The germline V gene encodes CDR1 SGHNT and CDR2 YENEEA. V lost 5 bases and J lost 8, with 13 bases in between. In DNA, the CDR3 is TGTGCCAGCAGCCCCACCTTCCTCCATGAGCAGTTCTTC. Encoded protein: CASSPTFLHEQFF. The whole variable domain, remainder taken from reference TRBV11-3 and TRBJ2-1, is EAGVVQSPRYKIIEKKQPVAFWCNPISGHNTLYWYLQNLGQGPELLIRYENEEAVDDSQLPKDRFSAERLKGVDSTLKIQPAELGDSAVYLCASSPTFLHEQFFGPGTRLTVL.

V usage is TRBV5-4 and J usage is TRBJ2-7, with a possible D match to TRBD2 (6 bases). Germline loops: CDR1 SGHNT, CDR2 YYREEE (reference sequence). Trimming stripped 5 bases from V and 3 bases from J, with 15 bases between. CDR3 length equals 14 residues. CDR3 DNA: TGTGCCAGCAGTCCTCGACTAGGTAACTACGAGCAGTACTTC. Encoded protein: CASSPRLGNYEQYF.